The present entry profiles one T cell receptor (beta chain) with its context. It lacks a known antigen. No clone much larger than this one lies a single base away; base qualities are absent. TCRbeta CDR3 regions were amplified from genomic DNA using the immunoSEQ Assay, a bias-controlled multiplex PCR. Concerning the study's data processing: The number of nucleated cells in each sample was estimated from the amplification of reference gene primers within the assay. Sequence reads were collapsed and filtered to measure the absolute abundance of every unique TCRbeta CDR3 rearrangement. Productive Simpson clonality was computed per sample as the square root of Simpson's diversity index over productive rearrangements. The immuneACCESS repertoire file appears here via TCRdb, limited to in-frame rearrangements. These files lack a portion of the clones; in checked studies, under half of the deficit traces to unresolved V genes, and the cause of the others is not known. V and J calls and clone size are copied from that table; D and trimming were computed from the DNA. The sample contains 120,000 or so clones, 85% to 90% of them found a single time. The leading ten clones occupy less than 2% of the sample.

The CDR3, cysteine through phenylalanine, is 16 amino acids long. Only the CDR3 portion is preserved as DNA: 48 bases, with reading frame beginning at the first base. The junction carries 20 bases between V and J, which are trimmed by 4 bases and 6 bases respectively. Reading the germline V gene gives CDR1 SGHRS and CDR2 YFSETQ. Whole blood was collected in K2EDTA tubes by collaborating institutions according to the institutions' own protocols. For TCRbeta analysis, collaborator samples were shipped as frozen whole blood, as isolated PBMCs, or as DNA extracted from either sample type. The sample is drawn from a study of blood T cell repertoires in COVID-19 (dated by TCRdb to 2019 to 2021). With regard to the full study: The collaborator samples originated in the United States, Italy and Spain and spanned the acute and convalescent phases of COVID-19. The material from the prospective study consisted of cDNA or gDNA derived from T cells, B-cell-depleted T cells, or PBMCs. Deeply sampled blood TCRbeta repertoires from subjects exposed to, actively infected with, or recovered from COVID-19 were included in the dataset. The repertoires were released in a freely available public database intended as a resource for research on the immune response to SARS-CoV-2. Samples came from the ongoing ImmuneRACE study (first 160 participants) plus 1,254 subjects from 6 global collaborators. A de-identified subject ID, COVID-19 status, age in years and sex were almost always included in the sample metadata. HLA class I and class II types, where available, came from metadata supplied by the sample provider rather than from assay-based typing.

Study-wide conclusions, independent of this receptor: How much clinical and demographic metadata was included differed by source and by participant, and the metadata was provided uncurated.

This sequence was found in a human donor in a cohort sampled during active COVID-19. The rearrangement combines TRBV5-1 with TRBJ1-3; the D gene is perhaps TRBD1, on 6 matching bases. Sequenced sample: peripheral blood. The DNA reads as follows: TGCGCCAGCAGCCAGGACAGTACCTATCTAGCAAACACCATATATTTT. It translates to CASSQDSTYLANTIYF.